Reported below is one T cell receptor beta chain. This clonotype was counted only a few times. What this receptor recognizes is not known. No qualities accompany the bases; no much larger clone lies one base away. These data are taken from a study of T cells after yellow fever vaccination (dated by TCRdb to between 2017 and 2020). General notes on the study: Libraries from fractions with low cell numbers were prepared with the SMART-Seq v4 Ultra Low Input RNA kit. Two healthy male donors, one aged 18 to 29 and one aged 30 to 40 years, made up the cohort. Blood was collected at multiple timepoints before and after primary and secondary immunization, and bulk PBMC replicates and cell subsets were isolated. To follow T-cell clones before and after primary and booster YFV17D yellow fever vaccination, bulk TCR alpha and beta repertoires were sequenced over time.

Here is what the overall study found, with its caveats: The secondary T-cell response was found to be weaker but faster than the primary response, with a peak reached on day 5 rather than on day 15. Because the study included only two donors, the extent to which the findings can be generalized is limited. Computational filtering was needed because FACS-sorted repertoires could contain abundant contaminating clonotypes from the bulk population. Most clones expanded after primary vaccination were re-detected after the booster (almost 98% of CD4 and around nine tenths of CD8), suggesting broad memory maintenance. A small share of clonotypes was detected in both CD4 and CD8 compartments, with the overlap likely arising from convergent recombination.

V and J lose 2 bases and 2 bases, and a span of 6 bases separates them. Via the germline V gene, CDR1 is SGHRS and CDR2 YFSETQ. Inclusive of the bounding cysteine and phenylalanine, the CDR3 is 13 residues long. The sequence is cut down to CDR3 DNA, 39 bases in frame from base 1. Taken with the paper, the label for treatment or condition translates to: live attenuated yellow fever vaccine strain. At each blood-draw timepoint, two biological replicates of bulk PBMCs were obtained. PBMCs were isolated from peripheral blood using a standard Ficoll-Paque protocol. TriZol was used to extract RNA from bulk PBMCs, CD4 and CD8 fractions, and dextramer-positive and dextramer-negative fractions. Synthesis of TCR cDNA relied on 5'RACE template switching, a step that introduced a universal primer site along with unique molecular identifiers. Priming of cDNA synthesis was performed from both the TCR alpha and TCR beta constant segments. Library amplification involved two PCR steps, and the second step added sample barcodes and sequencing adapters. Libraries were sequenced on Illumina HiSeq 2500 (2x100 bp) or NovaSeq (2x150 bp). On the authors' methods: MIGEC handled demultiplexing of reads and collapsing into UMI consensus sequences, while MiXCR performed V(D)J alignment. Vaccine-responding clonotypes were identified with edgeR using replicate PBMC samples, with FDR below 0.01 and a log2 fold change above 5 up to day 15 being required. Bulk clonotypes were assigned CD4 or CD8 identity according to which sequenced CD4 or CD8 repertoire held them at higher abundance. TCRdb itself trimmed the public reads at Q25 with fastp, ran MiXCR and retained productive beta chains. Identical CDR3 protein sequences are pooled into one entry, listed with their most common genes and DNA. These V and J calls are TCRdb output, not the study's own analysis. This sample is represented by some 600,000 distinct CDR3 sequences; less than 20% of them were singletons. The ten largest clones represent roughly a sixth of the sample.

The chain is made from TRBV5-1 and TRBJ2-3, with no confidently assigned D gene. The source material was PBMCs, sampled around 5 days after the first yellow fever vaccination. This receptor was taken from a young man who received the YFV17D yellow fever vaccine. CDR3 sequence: CASSLVVTDTQYF. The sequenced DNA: TGCGCCAGCAGCTTAGTAGTCACAGATACGCAGTATTTT. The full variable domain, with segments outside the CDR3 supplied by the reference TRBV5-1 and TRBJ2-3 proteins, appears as KAGVTQTPRYLIKTRGQQVTLSCSPISGHRSVSWYQQTPGQGLQFLFEYFSETQRNKGNFPGRFSGRQFSNSRSEMNVSTLELGDSALYLCASSLVVTDTQYFGPGTRLTVL.